This T cell receptor beta chain stems from a study of T cells in tuberculosis. Study context: CD1B tetramers identified T cells specific for mycobacterial lipid GMM. PBMC were archived before or within 7 days of starting treatment.

This CDR3 region has 15 residues. Germline values: CDR1 SGHNT, CDR2 YYREEE (reference sequence). V was pared by 0 bases and J by 7 bases, with 7 bases of the junction left unmatched. Study findings and constraints: GMM-specific TCRs were nearer to active tuberculosis alpha repertoires, suggesting expansion.

Regarding this clone: No antigen is known for it.

Time point noted: new active TB diagnosis, blood taken before or within 7 days of starting treatment. Each patient had positive sputum smear microscopy and/or positive culture. Using immunoSEQ multiplex PCR, the repertoire was profiled, and TCRdb retains in-frame clones only, with some absent. The table lists roughly 34,000 clones, 87% of them singletons, with almost 5.5% in the top ten. The material was PBMCs, obtained at tuberculosis diagnosis. The chain recombines TRBV5-4 with TRBJ1-1; TRBD1 matches at 9 bases. This TCR was recovered from an adult with tuberculosis. The CDR3 region is CASSLGDRESSEAFF. CDR3 nucleotides: TGTGCCAGCAGCTTGGGGGACAGGGAGAGTAGTGAAGCTTTCTTT.